The rows below give T cell receptor beta chains drawn from one sample of a study of identical twins. TCRdb re-analysed the 5' RACE reads in MiXCR, keeping a single row per CDR3 protein. The data show approximately 150,000 distinct CDR3 sequences, with under 4.5% seen just once and more than 6.5% held by the top ten. The source material was memory T cells sorted from blood. The receptors were gathered from a man aged 18 to 29 in good health. CDR3s include the opening cysteine and the closing phenylalanine or tryptophan. The order of the fields is D gene, J gene, clone size, V gene, CDR3 length, CDR3 DNA, CDR3 protein. D genes are given only for firm matches. Clone sizes are given selectively: once, few, many, or a class where the clone is expanded.

. | TRBJ1-5 | many | TRBV28 | 16 | TGTGCCAGCAGTCCTCCCCCCGGGACTCCTATAGGGCCCCAGCATTTT | CASSPPPGTPIGPQHF
TRBD1 | TRBJ1-5 | many | TRBV20-1 | 14 | TGCAGTGCTAAACAGGGGGGCGGCAATCAGCCCCAGCATTTT | CSAKQGGGNQPQHF
. | TRBJ2-5 | many | TRBV5-1 | 14 | TGCGCCAGCAGCACCACAGGGCAGGAAGAGACCCAGTACTTC | CASSTTGQEETQYF
. | TRBJ2-2 | many | TRBV12-3/TRBV12-4 | 14 | TGTGCCAGCACCATGACAGGAGCGAACGGGGAGCTGTTTTTT | CASTMTGANGELFF
TRBD1 | TRBJ2-5 | many | TRBV20-1 | 14 | TGCAGTGCAACGACAGGGGACAGAGTGGAGACCCAGTACTTC | CSATTGDRVETQYF
TRBD1 | TRBJ2-4 | many | TRBV5-1 | 17 | TGCGCCAGCAGCTTGCAGGGACAGTCGTTAGCCAAAAACATTCAGTACTTC | CASSLQGQSLAKNIQYF
. | TRBJ1-2 | many | TRBV20-1 | 15 | TGCAGTGCTAGAGACAGGGGCCCGACTTTCTATGGCTACACCTTC | CSARDRGPTFYGYTF
TRBD1 | TRBJ1-5 | many | TRBV12-3/TRBV12-4 | 14 | TGTGCCAGCAGCCGGGACAGACGGGATCAGCCCCAGCATTTT | CASSRDRRDQPQHF
. | TRBJ2-7 | many | TRBV5-1 | 15 | TGCGCCAGCAGCCTACCCAACCCGGGCTCCTACGAGCAGTACTTC | CASSLPNPGSYEQYF
TRBD2 | TRBJ2-3 | many | TRBV2 | 14 | TGTGCCAGCCGGACTAGCTTCCCCCCAGATACGCAGTATTTT | CASRTSFPPDTQYF
. | TRBJ2-7 | many | TRBV29-1 | 14 | TGCAGCGTTGAAGGGGGGGCGAGCTCCTACGAGCAGTACTTC | CSVEGGASSYEQYF
. | TRBJ1-5 | many | TRBV12-3/TRBV12-4 | 15 | TGTGCCAGCAGTTCACAGGGAAGCGGCAATCAGCCCCAGCATTTT | CASSSQGSGNQPQHF
. | TRBJ2-1 | many | TRBV6-5 | 17 | TGTGCCAGCAGTTACGAGTTGGGCCAGGGTGCAGGGAATGAGCAGTTCTTC | CASSYELGQGAGNEQFF
TRBD1 | TRBJ1-4 | many | TRBV7-6 | 17 | TGTGCCAGCAGCTTGTCCGGGACAGGCCCAACTAATGAAAAACTGTTTTTT | CASSLSGTGPTNEKLFF
. | TRBJ2-4 | many | TRBV20-1 | 16 | TGCAGTGCTAGAAGACAGGAACATATAGCCAAAAACATTCAGTACTTC | CSARRQEHIAKNIQYF
TRBD2 | TRBJ2-7 | many | TRBV10-2 | 15 | TGCGCCAGCAGTGACAGTGCGGGAGGGCCGTACGAGCAGTACTTC | CASSDSAGGPYEQYF
. | TRBJ2-2 | many | TRBV12-3/TRBV12-4 | 15 | TGTGCCAGCAGCTCTACGGGGGTAAGGGCCGGGGAGCTGTTTTTT | CASSSTGVRAGELFF
. | TRBJ1-1 | many | TRBV7-9 | 14 | TGTGCCAGCAGCCCAGACCCCGGGGCCACTGAAGCTTTCTTT | CASSPDPGATEAFF
. | TRBJ2-2 | many | TRBV29-1 | 11 | TGCAGCGGGCAGGGCGCCGGGGAGCTGTTTTTT | CSGQGAGELFF
TRBD2 | TRBJ2-7 | many | TRBV7-8 | 14 | TGTGCCAGCAGCAAGCTACTAGCGGGCTACGAGCAGTACTTC | CASSKLLAGYEQYF
. | TRBJ2-1 | few | TRBV5-1 | 13 | TGCGCCAGCAGTGAGACTAGTGACAATGAGCAGTTCTTC | CASSETSDNEQFF
TRBD2 | TRBJ2-7 | many | TRBV7-3 | 14 | TGTGCCAGCAGCTTTGGCGGGAGCTCCTACGAGCAGTACTTC | CASSFGGSSYEQYF
TRBD2 | TRBJ2-3 | many | TRBV6-5 | 17 | TGTGCCAGCAGTTACTCTGCGGGAGGGCATAGCACAGATACGCAGTATTTT | CASSYSAGGHSTDTQYF
. | TRBJ1-5 | many | TRBV12-3/TRBV12-4 | 13 | TGTGCCAGCAGAATCGGTAGCAATCAGCCCCAGCATTTT | CASRIGSNQPQHF
TRBD2 | TRBJ2-1 | many | TRBV3-1 | 16 | TGTGCCAGCAGCTCGTCTAGCGGGAAAGACTACAATGAGCAGTTCTTC | CASSSSSGKDYNEQFF
. | TRBJ2-2 | many | TRBV5-1 | 16 | TGCGCCAGCAGCTTGGCTGGCAGGGGATCCCCCGGGGAGCTGTTTTTT | CASSLAGRGSPGELFF
. | TRBJ2-3 | many | TRBV29-1 | 11 | TGCAGCGTTGAGAGGGCAGATACGCAGTATTTT | CSVERADTQYF
TRBD2 | TRBJ2-1 | few | TRBV7-7 | 15 | TGTGCCAGCAGCTTAGGTAGCGGGAGTTACAATGAGCAGTTCTTC | CASSLGSGSYNEQFF
TRBD1 | TRBJ2-7 | once | TRBV20-1 | 15 | TGCAGTGCTAGTGCTCAGGGGGCGCCACCCTACGAGCAGTACTTC | CSASAQGAPPYEQYF
. | TRBJ1-4 | many | TRBV5-1 | 16 | TGCGCCAGCAGCTTGGGGGCCATAACAACTAATGAAAAACTGTTTTTT | CASSLGAITTNEKLFF
TRBD1 | TRBJ2-3 | many | TRBV5-1 | 15 | TGCGCCAGCAGCCAATCGACAGGGGCGGCAGATACGCAGTATTTT | CASSQSTGAADTQYF
TRBD1 | TRBJ2-7 | many | TRBV20-1 | 16 | TGCAGTGCTTTGCCCCGGGACAGGCAAGTCGTCGGCGAGCAGTACTTC | CSALPRDRQVVGEQYF
. | TRBJ1-5 | many | TRBV6-1 | 16 | TGTGCCAGCAGAAGGACAACGGAGGTAGGCAATCAGCCCCAGCATTTT | CASRRTTEVGNQPQHF
. | TRBJ2-5 | many | TRBV30 | 12 | TGTGCCTGGATGCGGTACCAGGAGACCCAGTACTTC | CAWMRYQETQYF
. | TRBJ2-7 | few | TRBV7-8 | 11 | TGTGCCAGCAGCTTAGACAAGGGGCAGTACTTC | CASSLDKGQYF
. | TRBJ2-2 | many | TRBV11-2 | 16 | TGTGCCAGCAGCTCAACACCAAAGACGAACACCGGGGAGCTGTTTTTT | CASSSTPKTNTGELFF
. | TRBJ2-1 | many | TRBV5-4 | 15 | TGTGCCAGCAGCTATGGGTCGGGGGCGATCAATGAGCAGTTCTTC | CASSYGSGAINEQFF
. | TRBJ2-3 | many | TRBV27 | 11 | TGTGCCAGCATTCGGTATGATACGCAGTATTTT | CASIRYDTQYF
. | TRBJ2-7 | . | TRBV18 | 14 | TGTGCCAGCTCACCCCGAGGCGGATTTCGAGAGCAGTACTTC | CASSPRGGFREQYF
. | TRBJ2-6 | many | TRBV24-1 | 19 | TGTGCCACCAGTGACACAGCCTCTCGTGGTCCCCCTGAGGCCAACGTCCTGACTTTC | CATSDTASRGPPEANVLTF
. | TRBJ2-1 | many | TRBV6-2/TRBV6-3 | 15 | TGTGCCAGCAGTTATCCGGGACGGTTACAAGAGACCCAGTTCTTC | CASSYPGRLQETQFF
. | TRBJ2-6 | . | TRBV11-3 | 16 | TGTGCCAGCAGCTTACTCCGGGCTCCCGGGGCCAACGTCCTGACTTTC | CASSLLRAPGANVLTF
. | TRBJ2-1 | many | TRBV7-6 | 12 | TGTGCCAGCAGCTTAACGGTGCATGAGCAGTTCTTC | CASSLTVHEQFF